This T cell receptor (beta chain) was documented in a study of T cell clonotyping in hematopoietic cell transplantation. General study results and limits: CD4 and CD8 repertoire contributions could not be separated without sorting.

Comment on this clone: Its specificity is not known.

The CDR3 spans 13 residues. V shed 6 bases and J shed 4 bases, with 13 bases lying between them. Germline lookup yields CDR1 SQVTM and CDR2 ANQGSEA. Sequenced by immunoSEQ multiplex PCR; TCRdb stores in-frame clones only, minus some. The table has about 41,000 clones, roughly 96% seen once. The sequence was collected from a young man in good health. Some clones in this sample may be carry-over from other donors' samples. The J gene is TRBJ1-3, the V gene TRBV29-1, with unresolved D. The sample taken for sequencing was peripheral blood mononuclear cells. The CDR3: CSVTDGSGNTIYF. Here the CDR3 DNA reads TGCAGCGTCACGGACGGCTCCGGAAACACCATATATTTT.